What follows are 32 T cell receptor beta chains derived from one specimen sequenced in a study of blood T cell repertoires in COVID-19. Profiling relied on immunoSEQ multiplex PCR, and the TCRdb table lists in-frame clones only, not all of them. The repertoire has about 150,000 clones, 84% of them found once; the top ten carry more than 2%. The source material was peripheral blood. The origin of the receptors is a man aged 65 to 79 with acute or convalescent COVID-19.

The chain carries TRBV7-8 and TRBJ1-5; 8 bases agree with TRBD1. The CDR3 loop spans 13 amino acids. The trim removed 5 bases at V and 8 bases at J, leaving 5 bases unmatched. The germline V gene has CDR1 SGHVS and CDR2 FQNEAQ. The CDR3 here is CASSRQGWEPQHF. DNA for the CDR3: TGTGCCAGCAGCAGACAGGGGTGGGAGCCCCAGCATTTT.

This chain joins TRBV7-9 and TRBJ1-1; TRBD1 is a possible D gene (5 bases). Germline CDR1 and CDR2: SEHNR and FQNEAQ (reference sequence). V gave up 1 base and J gave up 12 bases, with 18 bases separating them. The CDR3 spans 14 residues. The CDR3 sequence: CASSLGSGRQGTFF. The CDR3 bases are TGTGCCAGCAGCTTAGGGTCCGGTCGTCAGGGTACTTTCTTT.

This chain joins TRBV15 and TRBJ2-5; 8 bases are shared with TRBD2. V dropped 7 bases and J dropped 5; count of bases not matched to a gene: 9. Germline lookup yields CDR1 LNHNV and CDR2 YYDKDF (reference sequence). This CDR3 contains 14 residues. CDR3 sequence (DNA): TGTGCCACCACAAACACTAGCGGCGGGGAGACCCAGTACTTC. Its protein is CATTNTSGGETQYF. The entire variable domain, with the rest obtained from reference TRBV15 and TRBJ2-5, is as follows: DAMVIQNPRYQVTQFGKPVTLSCSQTLNHNVMYWYQQKSSQAPKLLFHYYDKDFNNEADTPDNFQSRRPNTSFCFLDIRSPGLGDTAMYLCATTNTSGGETQYFGPGTRLLVL.

This chain connects TRBV30 to TRBJ1-5, with TRBD1 identical over 10 bases. Trimming removed 0 bases from V and 5 bases from J; junction bases left unmatched: 4. CDR3 length equals 15 residues. Germline lookup yields CDR1 GTSNPN and CDR2 SVGIG (reference sequence). The CDR3 region is CAWSVSTGGDQPQHF. The CDR3 bases are TGTGCCTGGAGTGTATCGACAGGGGGCGATCAGCCCCAGCATTTT.

V is TRBV19 and J is TRBJ1-1; D may be TRBD1 (6 bases). Germline CDR1 reads LNHDA; CDR2 reads SQIVND (reference sequence). Between the trimmed V and J ends, which lost 5 bases and 3 bases, there was a span of 13 bases. The CDR3 length is 14 residues. The CDR3 is CASSLGDKHTEAFF. The CDR3 coding sequence is TGTGCCAGTAGTCTAGGGGACAAACACACTGAAGCTTTCTTT.

This clone was counted only a few times. The chain is built from TRBV15 and TRBJ2-2; a possible D gene is TRBD1 (5 bases). CDR3 length: 14 amino acids. Germline CDR1 is LNHNV and CDR2 is YYDKDF (reference sequence). Deletions cut 0 bases from V and 6 bases from J, with 8 bases between. The CDR3 spells CATSRDRGSGELFF. Here the CDR3 DNA reads TGTGCCACCAGCAGAGATAGGGGATCCGGGGAGCTGTTTTTT.

By frequency in the sample, this clone is medium-sized. The gene calls are TRBV6-5 and TRBJ2-7; 9 nucleotides agree with TRBD2. The CDR3 has 15 amino acids. Germline V gene data show CDR1 as MNHEY and CDR2 as SVGAGI. J was trimmed by 1 base and V by 6 bases; bases with no gene match: 7. CDR3 coding DNA: TGTGCCAGCAGCCCCCCAGCGGGGGGATCCTACGAGCAGTACTTC. Amino acids: CASSPPAGGSYEQYF.

This chain connects TRBV2 to TRBJ2-2; 7 bases fit TRBD2. CDR1 and CDR2 (germline): SNHLY, FYNNEI. The junction had 9 bases not matched to a gene; V was cut back by 8 bases and J by 0 bases. This CDR3 comprises 16 residues. The CDR3 here is CASRRSGGANTGELFF. The CDR3 DNA follows: TGTGCCAGCCGCAGGTCGGGGGGAGCGAACACCGGGGAGCTGTTTTTT.

The chain couples TRBV18 to TRBJ1-2, with 8 bases matching TRBD1. CDR1 KGHSH and CDR2 LQKENI come from the germline V gene. The CDR3 length is 14 residues. Germline trimming cut 2 bases from V and 5 bases from J; bases unmatched to any gene: 4. In DNA, the CDR3 is TGTGCCAGCTCACCAACCGGACAGGGTTATGGCTACACCTTC. Amino acid sequence: CASSPTGQGYGYTF.

The chain combines TRBV6-5 with TRBJ2-5; possible D gene TRBD1, 6 bases. Germline V gene lookup returns CDR1 MNHEY and CDR2 SVGAGI. Between the trimmed V and J ends, which lost 1 base and 5 bases, there was a span of 8 bases. The CDR3 runs to 13 residues. CDR3 in DNA: TGTGCCAGCAGTTACTACAGGGTGGAGACCCAGTACTTC. Amino acid sequence: CASSYYRVETQYF.

This clone was counted only a few times. CDR3 nucleotide sequence: TGTGCCACCAGCAGAGAAAGGACTAGCGCCACCGGTGAGCAGTTCTTC. Translation gives CATSRERTSATGEQFF. This chain links TRBV15 with TRBJ2-1, with 9 positions matching TRBD2. J was trimmed by 9 bases and V by 0 bases; bases with no gene match: 9. The CDR3 runs to 16 residues. Germline CDR1 is LNHNV and CDR2 is YYDKDF (reference sequence).

J is TRBJ2-7 and V is TRBV21-1; the table's D call TRBD2 went unverified against the DNA. TRBV21-1 is reported as a pseudogene. This CDR3 has 15 residues. CDR3 sequence reads: CASSKVRGDPYEQYF. Written as DNA, the CDR3 is TGTGCCAGCAGCAAAGTGCGCGGGGACCCCTACGAGCAGTACTTC.

V is TRBV4-1 and J is TRBJ1-4; 10 nucleotides agree with TRBD1. V lost 0 bases and J lost 8; bases outside the gene matches: 6. The germline gives CDR1 MGHRA, CDR2 YSYEKL. The CDR3 sequence is 16 residues long. The CDR3 protein is CASSQDRGTGDEKLFF. Here the CDR3 DNA reads TGCGCCAGCAGCCAAGATAGGGGGACAGGGGACGAAAAACTGTTTTTT.

This sequence joins TRBV6-5 and TRBJ1-4; D is unclear. Trimming shortened V by 3 bases and J by 8 bases, and 10 bases separated the two germline ends. CDR1 and CDR2 (germline): MNHEY, SVGAGI. The CDR3 sequence is 13 residues long. CDR3 in DNA: TGTGCCAGCAGTTATCCTCTTGAGGAAAAACTGTTTTTT. Translating gives CASSYPLEEKLFF.

The chain carries TRBV28 and TRBJ1-2, with D maybe TRBD1 (5 bases). The CDR3 has 14 residues. V lost 3 bases and J 2 bases, leaving 10 bases between the germline ends. Germline values: CDR1 MDHEN, CDR2 SYDVKM. CDR3 residues: CASSFAGQNYGYTF. The DNA for the CDR3 is TGTGCCAGCAGTTTTGCAGGGCAGAACTATGGCTACACCTTC.

This clone was detected only a few times. The chain links TRBV6-5 to TRBJ2-7, with D possibly matching TRBD2 (5 bases). The V end was cut by 6 bases, the J end by 7 bases, with 16 bases between. The CDR3 extends over 13 amino acids. Germline CDR1 is MNHEY and CDR2 is SVGAGI. The CDR3 DNA sequence: TGTGCCAGCAGAGTGGGAGTTACTCGGGAGCAGTACTTC. Translating it yields CASRVGVTREQYF.

The V and J genes are TRBV10-3 and TRBJ2-6, with 10 bases fitting TRBD2. Germline V gene sequence: CDR1 ENHRY, CDR2 SYGVKD. The CDR3 is 18 residues long. Trimming at V came to 2 bases and at J to 2 bases, leaving 6 bases not matched to a gene. DNA of the CDR3: TGTGCCATCAGTGAGGTGCCTAGCGGGGGAGCTGGGGCCAACGTCCTGACTTTC. Translated, it gives CAISEVPSGGAGANVLTF.

The chain joins TRBV5-1 to TRBJ2-1; a possible D gene is TRBD1 (6 bases). Trimming took off 1 base at V and 10 bases at J, with 27 bases between the two ends. This CDR3 contains 18 residues. Germline CDR1 SGHRS, CDR2 YFSETQ. The CDR3 nucleotides are TGCGCCAGCAGCTTGACCTCCAGGACAGCCCGCTTGGCTCCCGAGCAGTTCTTC. Its protein is CASSLTSRTARLAPEQFF.

The chain carries TRBV5-1 and TRBJ2-5; D gene ambiguous. CDR1 is SGHRS and CDR2 is YFSETQ in the germline V gene. The CDR3 is 14 amino acids. Trimming stripped 4 bases from V and 0 bases from J, with 10 bases between. The CDR3, as DNA: TGCGCCAGCAGCCCCCGCGAGGACCAAGAGACCCAGTACTTC. It yields the protein CASSPREDQETQYF.

The rearrangement uses TRBV9 and TRBJ2-7; 12 nucleotides line up with TRBD1. V dropped 3 bases and J dropped 6; count of bases not matched to a gene: 10. This CDR3 has 16 amino acids. CDR1 and CDR2 from the germline V gene are SGDLS and YYNGEE. CDR3 DNA: TGTGCCAGCAGCGCTACCGGGACAGGGGGCTCGTCCGAGCAGTACTTC. Protein sequence: CASSATGTGGSSEQYF.

This rearrangement joins TRBV18 to TRBJ2-1; the match to TRBD2 covers 11 bases. CDR1 KGHSH and CDR2 LQKENI come from the germline V gene. The CDR3 length is 21 residues. The V gene end was trimmed by 6 bases and the J gene end by 5 bases; junction bases not matched to a gene: 24. CDR3 loop: CASSRAWTSGHTTIPNNEQFF. The CDR3, as DNA: TGTGCCAGCTCGAGGGCTTGGACTAGCGGGCATACTACAATACCGAACAATGAGCAGTTCTTC.

The table lists this clone with a count of one. The rearrangement links TRBV11-2 to TRBJ2-5; possible D gene TRBD2, 6 bases. The CDR3 is made up of 17 amino acids. Trimming shortened V by 0 bases and J by 4 bases, and 18 bases separated the two germline ends. CDR1 and CDR2 (germline): SGHAT, FQNNGV. The CDR3 here is CASSLDRSLGGRETQYF. The DNA for the CDR3 is TGTGCCAGCAGCTTAGATAGGTCCTTGGGGGGAAGAGAGACCCAGTACTTC.

This sequence joins TRBV6-5 and TRBJ1-1; no firm D call. Trimming left V 8 bases short and J 0 bases short, with 16 bases between. Germline V gene lookup returns CDR1 MNHEY and CDR2 SVGAGI. The length of the CDR3 is 15 residues. CDR3 DNA sequence: TGTGCCAGCCACCCTTTCACAGCCATGAACACTGAAGCTTTCTTT. Translating gives CASHPFTAMNTEAFF.

The chain couples TRBV6-6 to TRBJ1-5; no clear D gene. CDR3 length: 16 amino acids. V dropped 5 bases and J dropped 7 bases, with 21 bases sitting between them. CDR1 and CDR2 (germline): MNHNY, SVGAGI (reference sequence). Here the CDR3 reads CASSPSRGKEGQPQHF. Written as DNA, the CDR3 is TGTGCCAGCAGTCCCAGCCGGGGAAAGGAAGGACAGCCCCAGCATTTT.

The chain has TRBV28 and TRBJ2-3; 10 nucleotides match TRBD1. Germline CDR1 reads MDHEN; CDR2 reads SYDVKM. V lost 6 bases, J lost 3 bases, and 9 bases stayed unmatched. The CDR3 sequence is 16 residues long. The DNA of the CDR3 is TGTGCCAGCAGCTCTCCGGGGGACAGGGGAACAGATACGCAGTATTTT. Translated: CASSSPGDRGTDTQYF.

The V call is TRBV2, the J call TRBJ2-1; D not resolved. Germline-derived CDR1 and CDR2 are SNHLY and FYNNEI. The V and J ends lost 7 bases and 4 bases respectively, with 11 bases between them. The CDR3 contains 13 residues. The CDR3 region is CASKWASYNEQFF. CDR3 in DNA: TGTGCCAGCAAGTGGGCGAGTTACAATGAGCAGTTCTTC.

The chain carries TRBV28 and TRBJ2-1; TRBD2 aligns across 8 bases. The CDR3 is 15 amino acids. CDR1 is MDHEN and CDR2 is SYDVKM in the germline V gene. The V gene end was trimmed by 4 bases and the J gene end by 5 bases; junction bases not matched to a gene: 7. CDR3 sequence reads: CASSSPSGGNNEQFF. CDR3 DNA sequence: TGTGCCAGCAGTTCGCCCAGCGGGGGAAACAATGAGCAGTTCTTC.

This clone was counted only a few times. This CDR3 reads CATSREGRATGELFF. In DNA form, the CDR3 reads TGTGCCACCAGCAGAGAAGGGAGGGCGACCGGGGAGCTGTTTTTT. The J gene is TRBJ2-2, the V gene TRBV15; 7 bases agree with TRBD2. The germline V gene encodes CDR1 LNHNV and CDR2 YYDKDF (reference sequence). CDR3 length: 15 amino acids. The junction had 3 bases not matched to a gene; V was cut back by 0 bases and J by 5 bases.

The J gene is TRBJ1-2, the V gene TRBV15, with 8 bases fitting TRBD1. This CDR3 is built from 17 residues. Germline V gene sequence: CDR1 LNHNV, CDR2 YYDKDF (reference sequence). The V and J ends lost 1 base and 4 bases, in that order; junction bases with no gene match: 11. CDR3 nucleotides: TGTGCCACCAGCAGAGTGGTGGGACAGGACCTTACCTATGGCTACACCTTC. Its translation is CATSRVVGQDLTYGYTF.

For this clone: Other DNA sequences in the sample encode the same CDR3. CDR3 coding DNA: TGCGCCAGCAGCCAAGGAGGCCCCCTAGCGGGGGCGGGAGATACGCAGTATTTT. Its protein is CASSQGGPLAGAGDTQYF. The chain employs TRBV4-1 and TRBJ2-3; 10 nucleotides align to TRBD2. This CDR3 comprises 18 residues. The junction had 12 bases not matched to a gene; V was cut back by 1 base and J by 5 bases. Looked up from germline, CDR1 is MGHRA and CDR2 is YSYEKL.

This clone was recorded only once. The J gene is TRBJ1-2, the V gene TRBV19; 7 bases fit TRBD1. Germline values: CDR1 LNHDA, CDR2 SQIVND (reference sequence). The CDR3 runs 15 residues. J gave up 4 bases and V 6 bases, and 11 bases lay outside the gene matches. The CDR3 protein is CASRAGDSKGYGYTF. CDR3 DNA sequence: TGTGCCAGTAGAGCCGGGGACAGCAAAGGCTATGGCTACACCTTC.

This clone was detected once. V usage is TRBV5-1 and J usage is TRBJ1-1; tentatively, D is TRBD1 (6 bases). The ends were cut back, 4 bases at V and 3 bases at J, with 19 bases in the middle. In germline, CDR1 is SGHRS, CDR2 YFSETQ. The length of the CDR3 is 16 residues. The CDR3 nucleotides are TGCGCCAGCAGCCGGGGGGCTGCGACGAAGGACACTGAAGCTTTCTTT. Translating it yields CASSRGAATKDTEAFF. Using reference TRBV5-1 and TRBJ1-1 for the parts outside the CDR3, the full variable domain is KAGVTQTPRYLIKTRGQQVTLSCSPISGHRSVSWYQQTPGQGLQFLFEYFSETQRNKGNFPGRFSGRQFSNSRSEMNVSTLELGDSALYLCASSRGAATKDTEAFFGQGTRLTVV.